A selection of T cell receptor beta chains follows, all from one sample in a study. TCRdb ran MiXCR on the 5' RACE reads and lists one entry per CDR3 protein. The sample has about 41,000 distinct CDR3 sequences, around 30% seen once. Source material: memory CD4+ T cells sorted from a lymph node. Source of these receptors: a female donor with breast cancer. Each CDR3 is given with its conserved first and last residue. The order of the fields is J gene, clone size, D gene, V gene, CDR3 DNA, CDR3 protein. The D gene is left open where the match is weak. Clone size is shown for a subset of rows, as once, few, many or a class of expanded clone.

>TRBJ2-7|.|TRBD1|TRBV11-2
TGTGCCAGCAGCCAACAGCCCACAGGGGGCGTCGCCTACGAGCAGTACTTC
CASSQQPTGGVAYEQYF
>TRBJ1-4|.|.|TRBV18
TGTGCCAGCTCCCTGGTGGGGGAAAAACTGTTTTTT
CASSLVGEKLFF
>TRBJ2-2|few|.|TRBV3-1
TGTGCCAGCAGCCAAGGTGGAGGGGCACGGGAGCTGTTTTTT
CASSQGGGARELFF
>TRBJ1-5|.|TRBD1|TRBV29-1
TGCAGCGTCTCCGGGACAGGGAGCAATCAGCCCCAGCATTTT
CSVSGTGSNQPQHF
>TRBJ1-5|many|TRBD1|TRBV6-5
TGTGCCAGCAGTTTCGGACAGGGAGGCAATCAGCCCCAGCATTTT
CASSFGQGGNQPQHF
>TRBJ1-2|few|.|TRBV10-2
TGCGCCAGCAGTGAGGGAGGGCTACAGGAGAACTATGGCTACACCTTC
CASSEGGLQENYGYTF
>TRBJ1-4|.|.|TRBV5-1
TGCGCCAGCAGCCTGTTTAGACCGGATGAAAAACTGTTTTTT
CASSLFRPDEKLFF
>TRBJ2-7|.|TRBD1|TRBV5-1
TGCGCCAGCGGCCTAAGTGGACAGGGGGCTTCTTACGAGCAGTACTTC
CASGLSGQGASYEQYF
>TRBJ2-1|few|.|TRBV18
TGTGCCAGCTCACCACAGCGGCAGACCTACAATGAGCAGTTCTTC
CASSPQRQTYNEQFF
>TRBJ2-7|.|TRBD1|TRBV10-3
TGTGCCATCAGAGGACAGGGGCCTACCGAGCAGTACTTC
CAIRGQGPTEQYF
>TRBJ2-5|few|.|TRBV7-2
TGTGCCAGCAGTTCCGACCCGGCCGGTGCCCAGTACTTC
CASSSDPAGAQYF
>TRBJ2-3|.|TRBD2|TRBV7-3
TGTACCAGCAGGCTAGCGGGACAATCAGATACGCAGTATTTT
CTSRLAGQSDTQYF
>TRBJ2-1|.|TRBD2|TRBV7-8
TGTGCCAGCAGCTTCGGACTAGCGGGAGCTTTAAGGAGTTCCTACAATGAGCAGTTCTTC
CASSFGLAGALRSSYNEQFF
>TRBJ1-1|few|.|TRBV5-1
TGCGCCAGCAGCTTGTATGGGGGCGGGACTGAAGCTTTCTTT
CASSLYGGGTEAFF
>TRBJ2-5|.|.|TRBV20-1
TGCAGTGCTAGTGAACCGAACCAAGAGACCCAGTACTTC
CSASEPNQETQYF
>TRBJ1-6|.|TRBD1|TRBV4-1
TGCGCCAGCAGCCTGCGACAGGGCGATTCACCCCTCCACTTT
CASSLRQGDSPLHF
>TRBJ2-5|.|.|TRBV7-3
TGTGCCAGCAGCTCCGCGGGGGCCCAAGAGACCCAGTACTTC
CASSSAGAQETQYF
>TRBJ2-3|.|.|TRBV7-8
TGTGCCAGCAACCGGGACCGAAGCACAGATACGCAGTATTTT
CASNRDRSTDTQYF
>TRBJ2-2|.|TRBD1|TRBV4-2
TGTGCCAGCAGCCTAGATTTGGGGACAGGAAGTGCTGGGGAGCTGTTTTTT
CASSLDLGTGSAGELFF
>TRBJ1-1|.|.|TRBV12-3/TRBV12-4
TGTGCCAGCAGTTTATCAGGGATCCCTGAAGCTTTCTTT
CASSLSGIPEAFF
>TRBJ1-2|few|.|TRBV7-2
TGTGCCAGCAGCTTAGGGACAGCAAGGGGCTACACCTTC
CASSLGTARGYTF
>TRBJ2-3|.|TRBD1|TRBV7-9
TGTGCCAGCAGCTCACGGACAGGGACAGATACGCAGTATTTT
CASSSRTGTDTQYF
>TRBJ2-3|.|TRBD2|TRBV11-2
TGTGCCAGCAGCTTAATCCCGGGACTAGGCGCAGATACGCAGTATTTT
CASSLIPGLGADTQYF
>TRBJ2-2|.|TRBD1|TRBV7-9
TGTGCCACCGACAGGGCGAACACCGGGGAGCTGTTTTTT
CATDRANTGELFF
>TRBJ2-4|few|.|TRBV5-1
TGCGCCAGCAGCTTGGGGGCCAGGGGTCTAGCCAAAAACATTCAGTACTTC
CASSLGARGLAKNIQYF
>TRBJ2-2|.|.|TRBV7-2
TGTGCCAGCAGCCCGATGGATCCCGGGGAGCTGTTTTTT
CASSPMDPGELFF
>TRBJ1-4|.|.|TRBV6-5
TGTGCCAGCAGTTGGGCCTCTACGGAGGTTGGGGAAAAACTGTTTTTT
CASSWASTEVGEKLFF
>TRBJ2-1|many|TRBD2|TRBV12-3/TRBV12-4
TGTGCCAGCAGACCTAGCGGGGCGTACAATGAGCAGTTCTTC
CASRPSGAYNEQFF
>TRBJ2-7|.|TRBD1|TRBV4-2
TGTGCCAGCAGCCAAAGAGGAATAAGCCGGGACAGGGCCTACGAGCAGTACTTC
CASSQRGISRDRAYEQYF
>TRBJ2-5|.|.|TRBV20-1
TGCAGTGCTGGAAGATCCCGAGAGGAGACCCAGTACTTC
CSAGRSREETQYF